This TCR beta chain was sequenced in a study of T cells in Graves' hyperthyroidism and ophthalmopathy. The CDR3 length is 15 residues. Looked up from germline, CDR1 is SEHNR and CDR2 is FQNEAQ (reference sequence). The sample holds a few counts of this clonotype. What it recognizes is unknown. Since a much larger clone is just one base distant, this may be a read error. From RNA transcripts, TCR beta CDR3 regions were amplified. During a first-round RT-PCR of the TCR CDR3, the HTBI primer set was used. In TCRdb, the multiplex PCR reads were re-called with MiXCR into one record per CDR3 protein. The top ten hold over 15% of the sample, which has hundreds of thousands of distinct CDR3 sequences, around 19% seen once. Study-wide results and limits: Among thyroid clonotypes expanded above 0.001, most also appeared in blood.

The sequence was obtained from a woman aged 45 to 65 with Graves' hyperthyroidism that later progressed to Graves' ophthalmopathy. Sequences were obtained from blood. V and J are TRBV7-9 and TRBJ2-3; 9 positions match TRBD2. The CDR3 reads CASSYSGGYTDMQYF. The CDR3 coding sequence is TGTGCCAGCAGCTATAGCGGGGGCTACACAGATATGCAGTATTTT.